A selection of T cell receptor beta chains follows, all from one sample in a study of regulatory T cells in long-lasting Graves disease. TCRdb analysed the multiplex PCR reads with MiXCR anew, one entry per CDR3 protein. Here the sample spans 200,000 to 250,000 distinct CDR3 sequences, 15% to 20% being singletons. The same data also went into a second study, on T cells in Graves' hyperthyroidism and ophthalmopathy.

This sample comprised peripheral blood mononuclear cells (PBMCs), obtained at new diagnosis, from a patient treated with antithyroid drugs. The source of these receptors is a woman aged 25 to 39 with Graves disease. The CDR3 runs from the conserved cysteine through the conserved F or W. Fields, in order: clone size, V gene, D gene, J gene, CDR3 DNA, CDR3 protein. D genes are given only for firm matches. Size tells how often a clone was seen (once, few, many) or the class of an expanded clone, and some rows leave it out.

size: many
V: TRBV6-1
D: .
J: TRBJ2-7
DNA: TGTGCCAGCAGCGTAGTCCTGCAGGGGACCTACGAGCAGTACTTC
CDR3: CASSVVLQGTYEQYF

size: many
V: TRBV28
D: .
J: TRBJ2-7
DNA: TGTGCCAGCAGTTTCCGAAGGGCCTTAGGGGGAGAGCAGTACTTC
CDR3: CASSFRRALGGEQYF

size: few
V: TRBV4-1
D: .
J: TRBJ1-3
DNA: TGCGCCAGCAGCCAAACGGGGCCAGGAAACACCATATATTTT
CDR3: CASSQTGPGNTIYF

size: many
V: TRBV12-3/TRBV12-4
D: .
J: TRBJ2-1
DNA: TGTGCCAGCAGTTTAGGTATCACAGCGAGGAATGAGCAGTTCTTC
CDR3: CASSLGITARNEQFF

size: many
V: TRBV28
D: TRBD2
J: TRBJ2-3
DNA: TGTGCCAGCAGTGGTAGCGGGTCCGGCACAGATACGCAGTATTTT
CDR3: CASSGSGSGTDTQYF

size: many
V: TRBV24-1
D: TRBD2
J: TRBJ2-5
DNA: TGTGCCACCAGTCGCAGCGGGGGAGTAGAGACCCAGTACTTC
CDR3: CATSRSGGVETQYF

size: many
V: TRBV30
D: .
J: TRBJ1-3
DNA: TGTGCCTGGGGGCTAGGGTCTGGAAACACCATATATTTT
CDR3: CAWGLGSGNTIYF

size: many
V: TRBV3-1
D: TRBD1
J: TRBJ1-1
DNA: TGTGCCAGCAGCCAATATAACAGGGGAACTGAAGCTTTCTTT
CDR3: CASSQYNRGTEAFF

size: many
V: TRBV18
D: .
J: TRBJ1-1
DNA: TGTGCCACCTCGGACAGAGCGAACACTGAAGCTTTCTTT
CDR3: CATSDRANTEAFF

size: many
V: TRBV19
D: .
J: TRBJ1-3
DNA: TGTGCCAGTATCCGATCCGGGACTCCCTCTGGAAACACCATATATTTT
CDR3: CASIRSGTPSGNTIYF

size: many
V: TRBV28
D: .
J: TRBJ1-4
DNA: TGTGCCAGCAGTTTGTTAGACCGGGTTTCCAATGAAAAACTGTTTTTT
CDR3: CASSLLDRVSNEKLFF

size: many
V: TRBV28
D: .
J: TRBJ1-2
DNA: TGTGCCAGCAGTTTAGACCCCACAGGGCAAGGAGGCTACACCTTC
CDR3: CASSLDPTGQGGYTF

size: .
V: TRBV7-3
D: .
J: TRBJ2-7
DNA: TGTGCCAGCAGGACAGGACTACCTAACGAGCAGTACTTC
CDR3: CASRTGLPNEQYF

size: few
V: TRBV6-1
D: .
J: TRBJ1-4
DNA: TGTGCCAGCAGTGAAGCTAGCCCGTCTAATGAAAAACTGTTTTTT
CDR3: CASSEASPSNEKLFF

size: .
V: TRBV12-3/TRBV12-4
D: .
J: TRBJ2-1
DNA: TGTGCCAGCAGTTTATTAGTGGGAGAATATAACAATGAGCAGTTCTTC
CDR3: CASSLLVGEYNNEQFF

size: many
V: TRBV5-1
D: .
J: TRBJ2-3
DNA: TGCGCCAGCAGCTTGGCCGCTAGCAGAGATACGCAGTATTTT
CDR3: CASSLAASRDTQYF

size: .
V: TRBV6-1
D: .
J: TRBJ1-1
DNA: TGTGCCAGCAGAGGGACCACCACTGAAGCTTTCTTT
CDR3: CASRGTTTEAFF

size: many
V: TRBV12-3/TRBV12-4
D: TRBD1
J: TRBJ2-7
DNA: TGTGCCAGCAGTTTCCGGGACAGGGGTAACGAGCAGTACTTC
CDR3: CASSFRDRGNEQYF

size: once
V: TRBV28
D: .
J: TRBJ1-4
DNA: TGTGCCAGCAGGTCCCAGGGTAAGGGTGAAAAACTGTTTTTT
CDR3: CASRSQGKGEKLFF

size: many
V: TRBV6-1
D: .
J: TRBJ1-1
DNA: TGTGCCAGCAGTGACCTGGGAGGGGGCACTGAAGCTTTCTTT
CDR3: CASSDLGGGTEAFF

size: many
V: TRBV6-5
D: TRBD2
J: TRBJ2-2
DNA: TGTGCCAGCAGTTACTCACGGGGGGGCGGGGAGCTGTTTTTT
CDR3: CASSYSRGGGELFF

size: many
V: TRBV2
D: .
J: TRBJ2-1
DNA: TGTGCCAGCAGTGAAATCGCGGGGAACTACAATGAGCAGTTCTTC
CDR3: CASSEIAGNYNEQFF

size: many
V: TRBV2
D: .
J: TRBJ2-3
DNA: TGTGCCAGCAGCCGGGCGCCGACAGATACGCAGTATTTT
CDR3: CASSRAPTDTQYF

size: .
V: TRBV3-1
D: TRBD1
J: TRBJ1-1
DNA: TGTGCCAGCCGCGGCAGGGGGTCTGGTACTGAAGCTTTCTTT
CDR3: CASRGRGSGTEAFF

size: .
V: TRBV11-2
D: TRBD2
J: TRBJ2-7
DNA: TGTGCCAGCAGCCCACCCCTAGCGGGAGTGAGATCCGAGCAGTACTTC
CDR3: CASSPPLAGVRSEQYF

size: many
V: TRBV9
D: .
J: TRBJ1-3
DNA: TGTGCCAGCAGCGTAGCAGGCAACTCTGGAAACACCATATATTTT
CDR3: CASSVAGNSGNTIYF

size: .
V: TRBV11-2
D: TRBD1
J: TRBJ2-3
DNA: TGTGCCAGCAGCTTATTCCCGGGACAGGGCACAGATACGCAGTATTTT
CDR3: CASSLFPGQGTDTQYF

size: many
V: TRBV28
D: .
J: TRBJ1-2
DNA: TGTGCCAGCAGTTTAATCGGCAGGGTGATTGCTAACTATGGCTACACCTTC
CDR3: CASSLIGRVIANYGYTF

size: few
V: TRBV6-1
D: .
J: TRBJ1-2
DNA: TGTGCCAGCAGTGAAGACCTTAGTAGCTATGGCTACACCTTC
CDR3: CASSEDLSSYGYTF

size: many
V: TRBV18
D: .
J: TRBJ2-2
DNA: TGTGCCAGCTCACCGTCCGACAGGGAGCTGTTTTTT
CDR3: CASSPSDRELFF

size: few
V: TRBV5-5
D: .
J: TRBJ2-2
DNA: TGTGCCAGCAGCCGGGGAGACACCGGGGAGCTGTTTTTT
CDR3: CASSRGDTGELFF

size: .
V: TRBV2
D: .
J: TRBJ1-5
DNA: TGTGCCAGCAGCCGGGACGGCAATCAGCCCCAGCATTTT
CDR3: CASSRDGNQPQHF

size: few
V: TRBV5-1
D: .
J: TRBJ1-1
DNA: TGCGCCAGCAGCTTGTCCGTCGGTATAAACACTGAAGCTTTCTTT
CDR3: CASSLSVGINTEAFF

size: many
V: TRBV2
D: .
J: TRBJ2-7
DNA: TGTGCCGGCCGGACCCACCTGGAAGAGCAGTACTTC
CDR3: CAGRTHLEEQYF

size: many
V: TRBV2
D: TRBD2
J: TRBJ2-3
DNA: TGTGCCAGCAGTGAAGTGGGACTAGCGGGGGGGCACGGCACAGATACGCAGTATTTT
CDR3: CASSEVGLAGGHGTDTQYF

size: few
V: TRBV5-6
D: .
J: TRBJ2-7
DNA: TGTGCCAGCAGCTTGGCGCCGGGTGGCGTGGACGAGCAGTACTTC
CDR3: CASSLAPGGVDEQYF

size: many
V: TRBV7-8
D: .
J: TRBJ2-3
DNA: TGTGCCAGCAGCTTAGCGCGCCGGCATCGCACAGATACGCAGTATTTT
CDR3: CASSLARRHRTDTQYF

size: many
V: TRBV6-2/TRBV6-3
D: .
J: TRBJ2-1
DNA: TGTGCCAGCAGTTACCCCGGGATCGGGGTGTATGAGCAGTTCTTC
CDR3: CASSYPGIGVYEQFF